One sample yielded the 25 T cell receptor beta chains listed below, sequenced in a study of CD8 T cells in ankylosing spondylitis. Study observations and caveats: A motif in TCR beta, a set of 8 or 9 highly homologous variants, appeared characteristic of ankylosing spondylitis blood.

Antigens of these TCRs are unknown. One entry per CDR3 protein results from TCRdb running MiXCR on the 5' RACE reads. The sample carries about 510,000 distinct CDR3 sequences, less than 6% recorded once. Sequencing was performed on blood, either unsorted or a sorted T cell fraction (not recorded which). Receptors were obtained from a male donor with ankylosing spondylitis.

This clonotype was counted ten times or more. The rearrangement links TRBV21-1 to TRBJ2-1; TRBD2, the D gene given by the table, was not confirmed from the DNA. TRBV21-1 corresponds to a pseudogene. The CDR3 consists of 17 residues. Written as DNA, the CDR3 is TGTGCCAGCAGCAAAGTTTCAGCGGGAGGCTTCGTCAATGAGCAGTTCTTC. Amino acid sequence: CASSKVSAGGFVNEQFF.

This clonotype was recorded many times. The chain employs TRBV20-1 and TRBJ2-3; D is possibly TRBD2 (5 bases). Trimming removed 0 bases from V and 7 bases from J, with 14 bases in between. Germline lookup yields CDR1 DFQATT and CDR2 SNEGSKA (reference sequence). CDR3 length: 14 residues. The CDR3 DNA reads TGCAGTGCTAGAGATTACGTTGGCGGGTATACGCAGTATTTT. Amino acids: CSARDYVGGYTQYF.

This clonotype came up many times. J is TRBJ2-3 and V is TRBV20-1; D gene uncertain. The CDR3 extends over 12 amino acids. V was pared by 5 bases and J by 6 bases, with 12 bases between. From germline, CDR1 is DFQATT and CDR2 SNEGSKA (reference sequence). The DNA of the CDR3 is TGCAGTGCTTTCCTGGTAGGGGATACGCAGTATTTT. Encoded protein: CSAFLVGDTQYF.

This clonotype was counted at least ten times. This chain links TRBV7-2 with TRBJ2-3; 11 bases are shared with TRBD2. There are 15 residues in the CDR3. Germline assignment: CDR1 SGHTA and CDR2 FQGNSA. V lost 3 bases to trimming and J lost 2 bases; unmatched junction nucleotides: 1. In DNA, the CDR3 is TGTGCCAGCAGCTTTAGCGGGGGGGACACAGATACGCAGTATTTT. Translated, it gives CASSFSGGDTDTQYF.

This clonotype was seen repeatedly, ten times or more. V usage is TRBV4-2 and J usage is TRBJ2-1, with 13 positions matching TRBD2. The V gene's germline CDR1 is LGHNA and CDR2 YNFKEQ. V dropped 4 bases and J dropped 5; count of bases not matched to a gene: 5. The CDR3 runs 16 residues. The DNA for the CDR3 is TGTGCCAGCAGCCCAACCGGACTAGCGGGGGACAATGAGCAGTTCTTC. Protein: CASSPTGLAGDNEQFF.

This clonotype showed up just a few times. The V and J genes are TRBV5-1 and TRBJ1-6, with TRBD1 as a possible D gene (5 bases). The V gene's germline CDR1 is SGHRS and CDR2 YFSETQ. This CDR3 has 15 amino acids. The V end was cut by 4 bases, the J end by 2 bases, with 10 bases between. CDR3 region: CASSIRDAYNSPLHF. The DNA for the CDR3 is TGCGCCAGCAGCATCCGGGACGCCTATAATTCACCCCTCCACTTT. The full variable domain, in which reference TRBV5-1 and TRBJ1-6 provide the parts outside the CDR3, is KAGVTQTPRYLIKTRGQQVTLSCSPISGHRSVSWYQQTPGQGLQFLFEYFSETQRNKGNFPGRFSGRQFSNSRSEMNVSTLELGDSALYLCASSIRDAYNSPLHFGNGTRLTVT.

This clonotype has at least ten counts. The V gene is TRBV12-3 or TRBV12-4, the J gene TRBJ1-6; the D is unclear. V lost 5 bases and J 6 bases, leaving 2 bases between the germline ends. CDR3 length: 11 residues. CDR3 region: CASSINSPLHF. For the CDR3, the DNA is TGTGCCAGCAGTATTAATTCACCCCTCCACTTT.

This clonotype was seen at least ten times. Here the CDR3 DNA reads TGCGCCAGCAGCTTCGAGGGCCTTAGTGCTACGAAGCAGTACTTC. The encoded protein is CASSFEGLSATKQYF. The chain recombines TRBV5-1 with TRBJ2-7; possible D gene TRBD2, 5 bases. Trimming left V 2 bases short and J 8 bases short, with 20 bases between. Germline CDR1 SGHRS, CDR2 YFSETQ. There are 15 residues in the CDR3.

This clonotype has a count of ten or more. The chain recombines TRBV5-1 with TRBJ1-1, with D unclear. Germline V lookup: CDR1 SGHRS, CDR2 YFSETQ. Trimming stripped 4 bases from V and 7 bases from J, with 17 bases between. This CDR3 region has 14 residues. CDR3 sequence reads: CASSPDPGRNEAFF. In DNA form, the CDR3 reads TGCGCCAGCAGCCCGGACCCCGGACGGAATGAAGCTTTCTTT.

The rearrangement uses TRBV19 and TRBJ2-7; 9 bases align to TRBD1. Unmatched junction bases numbered 8, after V lost 6 bases and J lost 2 bases. The CDR3 spans 15 residues. Germline V gives CDR1 LNHDA, CDR2 SQIVND (reference sequence). The CDR3 reads CASRPLGQGPYEQYF. For the CDR3, the DNA is TGTGCCAGTAGGCCCTTGGGACAGGGACCCTACGAGCAGTACTTC.

This clonotype was seen ten or more times. This chain connects TRBV4-3 to TRBJ1-2, with 7 bases lining up with TRBD1. The germline CDR1 and CDR2 sequences are LGHNA and YSLEER. V was pared by 0 bases and J by 7 bases, with 8 bases of the junction left unmatched. The CDR3 runs to 15 residues. CDR3 amino acids: CASSQDGTALSGYTF. CDR3 coding DNA: TGCGCCAGCAGCCAAGATGGGACAGCCCTTAGTGGCTACACCTTC.

This clonotype was seen repeatedly, ten times or more. This chain connects TRBV12-3 or TRBV12-4 to TRBJ2-2, with TRBD1 identical over 7 bases. The CDR3 extends over 15 amino acids. The V segment lost 5 bases and the J segment 7 bases; nucleotides outside the gene matches: 10. CDR3 sequence (DNA): TGTGCCAGCAGTCGGGACAGTGAAGGTCTCGGGGAGCTGTTTTTT. Translated, it gives CASSRDSEGLGELFF.

The V gene is TRBV20-1, the J gene TRBJ2-7; 11 positions match TRBD2. After removal of 0 bases from V and 3 bases from J, the junction contained 7 bases not matched to a gene. CDR1 and CDR2 from the germline V gene are DFQATT and SNEGSKA (reference sequence). The CDR3 is 16 amino acids. The CDR3 spells CSARDVGLAAFYEQYF. In nucleotides, the CDR3 is TGCAGTGCTAGAGATGTGGGACTAGCGGCCTTCTACGAGCAGTACTTC.

Ten or more counts support this clonotype. The chain employs TRBV4-3 and TRBJ2-3; D is perhaps TRBD2 (6 bases). The germline V gene has CDR1 LGHNA and CDR2 YSLEER. This CDR3 contains 14 residues. With 0 bases removed from V and 5 bases from J, the gap between germline ends came to 9 bases. The DNA of the CDR3 is TGCGCCAGCAGCCAAGACGGGGGATTAGATACGCAGTATTTT. It is translated as CASSQDGGLDTQYF.

Ten or more counts support this clonotype. This chain uses TRBV6-2 or TRBV6-3 with TRBJ2-7; D is undetermined. The CDR3 sequence is 14 residues long. Germline CDR1 MNHEY, CDR2 SVGEGT. V shed 2 bases and J shed 4 bases, with 12 bases lying between them. The CDR3 sequence: CASSYKPSRYEQYF. CDR3 sequence (DNA): TGTGCCAGCAGTTACAAGCCCTCTCGATACGAGCAGTACTTC.

The J gene is TRBJ1-5, the V gene TRBV5-6, with D maybe TRBD1 (5 bases). CDR3 length equals 15 residues. From germline, CDR1 is SGHDT and CDR2 YYEEEE. Trimming removed 4 bases from V and 2 bases from J, with 13 bases in between. CDR3 sequence (DNA): TGTGCCAGCAGCCAGGGCGGGAGAGGCAATCAGCCCCAGCATTTT. It specifies CASSQGGRGNQPQHF.

In this sample, this clonotype turned up many times. The gene calls are TRBV29-1 and TRBJ2-1; 8 nucleotides align to TRBD1. This CDR3 is 14 amino acids long. Germline CDR1 and CDR2: SQVTM and ANQGSEA. J gave up 0 bases and V 4 bases, and 2 bases lay outside the gene matches. The CDR3 bases are TGCAGCGTTGCAGGGGGCTTCTCCTACAATGAGCAGTTCTTC. Translation gives CSVAGGFSYNEQFF.

In its sample, this clonotype was seen a few times. V is TRBV4-3 and J is TRBJ1-3; TRBD1 matches 9 bases. From germline, CDR1 is LGHNA and CDR2 YSLEER. Germline trimming cut 0 bases from V and 4 bases from J; bases unmatched to any gene: 16. CDR3 size: 20 residues. CDR3 sequence (DNA): TGCGCCAGCAGCCAAGAGGGGGCCGGGACAGGGCTCCTTTCGGGAAACACCATATATTTT. Encoded protein: CASSQEGAGTGLLSGNTIYF.

The rearrangement links TRBV7-2 to TRBJ1-5; TRBD1 might be the D (5 bases). CDR1 is SGHTA and CDR2 is FQGNSA in the germline V gene. This CDR3 has 14 amino acids. The V and J ends lost 1 base and 5 bases respectively, with 9 bases between them. CDR3 DNA: TGTGCCAGCAGCTTAGAACCCAGGGATCAGCCCCAGCATTTT. It translates to CASSLEPRDQPQHF.

This clonotype was seen at least ten times. The gene calls are TRBV4-2 and TRBJ1-1, with unresolved D. Trimming stripped 1 base from V and 5 bases from J, with 8 bases between. CDR3 length: 13 amino acids. CDR1 and CDR2 (germline): LGHNA, YNFKEQ. CDR3 amino acids: CASSQAYGTEAFF. The DNA for the CDR3 is TGTGCCAGCAGCCAAGCGTACGGGACTGAAGCTTTCTTT.

This clonotype showed up many times. This chain uses TRBV20-1 with TRBJ2-7; D is unresolved. V lost 2 bases to trimming and J lost 4 bases, with 12 bases between them. The V gene's germline CDR1 is DFQATT and CDR2 SNEGSKA (reference sequence). This CDR3 has 13 residues. The CDR3 nucleotides read TGCAGTGCTAGAAAACCTTTAAATTACGAGCAGTACTTC. Protein sequence: CSARKPLNYEQYF.

In this sample, this clonotype turned up many times. The CDR3 spells CASSLILAGDEQYF. The CDR3 DNA follows: TGCGCCAGCAGCTTGATACTAGCGGGAGACGAGCAGTACTTC. The V call is TRBV5-1, the J call TRBJ2-7; 11 nucleotides match TRBD2. With 1 base clipped from V and 5 bases from J, the junction kept 2 bases outside the gene matches. This CDR3 has 14 residues. Germline loops: CDR1 SGHRS, CDR2 YFSETQ.

The sample holds many counts of this clonotype. CDR3 residues: CASSWRGLDTEAFF. CDR3 coding DNA: TGCGCCAGCAGCTGGCGCGGGCTGGACACTGAAGCTTTCTTT. The V call is TRBV5-1, the J call TRBJ1-1; D unclear. V lost 3 bases and J lost 3, with 12 bases in between. Germline loops: CDR1 SGHRS, CDR2 YFSETQ. The CDR3 totals 14 residues. The full variable domain, its missing parts supplied by reference TRBV5-1 and TRBJ1-1, is KAGVTQTPRYLIKTRGQQVTLSCSPISGHRSVSWYQQTPGQGLQFLFEYFSETQRNKGNFPGRFSGRQFSNSRSEMNVSTLELGDSALYLCASSWRGLDTEAFFGQGTRLTVV.

There are a few counts of this clonotype. This chain uses TRBV4-2 with TRBJ2-3; no reliable D call. The CDR3 length is 15 residues. V lost 0 bases and J lost 2, with 9 bases in between. In germline, CDR1 is LGHNA, CDR2 YNFKEQ. CDR3 nucleotides: TGTGCCAGCAGCCAAGAACGGCTTAACACAGATACGCAGTATTTT. It codes for CASSQERLNTDTQYF.

This clonotype was seen repeatedly, ten times or more. V usage is TRBV29-1 and J usage is TRBJ1-2, with a possible D match to TRBD1 (5 bases). Per the germline V gene, CDR1 is SQVTM and CDR2 is ANQGSEA. V gave up 4 bases and J gave up 5 bases, with 11 bases separating them. This CDR3 has 12 amino acids. DNA for the CDR3: TGCAGCGTTGGGCTGGGGGGGTATGGCTACACCTTC. Translating it yields CSVGLGGYGYTF.